One and the same sample provided the 18 T cell receptor beta chains below, sequenced in a study of shared clonotypes between healthy human individuals. Produced via immunoSEQ multiplex PCR; TCRdb's table is partial and in-frame only. This sample yields fewer than 1.4 million clones, of which 70% to 80% are seen a single time; 0.55% to 0.7% belongs to the top ten. Sequenced: memory CD4+ T cells from PBMCs. Subset defined: CD45RA-negative fraction. The origin of the receptors is a man aged 18 to 30 in good health. Some clones in this sample may be carry-over from other donors' samples.

This chain connects TRBV7-8 to TRBJ2-2; perhaps TRBD1 as D (6 bases). Trimming took 3 bases from V and 4 from J, leaving 15 bases between them. The length of the CDR3 is 16 residues. Germline CDR1 and CDR2: SGHVS and FQNEAQ. The chain's CDR3 is CASSLTGPRGTGELFF. Written as DNA, the CDR3 is TGTGCCAGCAGCTTGACGGGTCCCAGGGGCACCGGGGAGCTGTTTTTT.

This sequence joins TRBV28 and TRBJ2-5; 9 bases are a match to TRBD2. CDR3 length equals 14 residues. J was trimmed by 0 bases and V by 6 bases; bases with no gene match: 2. Germline loops: CDR1 MDHEN, CDR2 SYDVKM. CDR3 residues: CASRLAGHQETQYF. CDR3 in DNA: TGTGCCAGCAGGCTAGCGGGACACCAAGAGACCCAGTACTTC.

The chain couples TRBV5-1 to TRBJ1-1; D ambiguous. Looked up from germline, CDR1 is SGHRS and CDR2 is YFSETQ. Trimming took 4 bases from V and 4 from J, leaving 14 bases between them. The CDR3 contains 14 residues. The CDR3: CASSQDPGGTEAFF. CDR3 in DNA: TGCGCCAGCAGCCAAGATCCGGGCGGCACTGAAGCTTTCTTT. Combining the CDR3 with reference TRBV5-1 and TRBJ1-1 gives the whole variable domain KAGVTQTPRYLIKTRGQQVTLSCSPISGHRSVSWYQQTPGQGLQFLFEYFSETQRNKGNFPGRFSGRQFSNSRSEMNVSTLELGDSALYLCASSQDPGGTEAFFGQGTRLTVV.

V usage is TRBV19 and J usage is TRBJ2-2; TRBD1 matches at 9 bases. V lost 6 bases to trimming and J lost 8 bases; unmatched junction nucleotides: 7. This CDR3 is built from 14 residues. From germline, CDR1 is LNHDA and CDR2 SQIVND (reference sequence). CDR3 DNA sequence: TGTGCCAGTAGCTGGGACAGGGCGGCTGGGGAGCTGTTTTTT. It encodes CASSWDRAAGELFF.

The sample holds one count of this clone. With a far larger clone one base away, a read error is the likely cause. The gene calls are TRBV11-1 and TRBJ1-1; tentative D call: TRBD1 (5 bases). This CDR3 comprises 13 residues. CDR1 is SGHAT and CDR2 is FQDESV in the germline V gene (reference sequence). Trimming left V 7 bases short and J 3 bases short, with 12 bases between. CDR3 sequence: CASNRGSYTEAFF. In DNA form, the CDR3 reads TGTGCCAGCAACCGGGGGTCGTACACTGAAGCTTTCTTT.

The chain couples TRBV2 to TRBJ2-7; tentative D call: TRBD2 (6 bases). Germline CDR1 reads SNHLY; CDR2 reads FYNNEI. V lost 5 bases, J lost 3 bases, and 23 bases lay in between. This CDR3 is 17 amino acids long. The chain's CDR3 is CASSNIPVGSWNYEQYF. The DNA for the CDR3 is TGTGCCAGCAGTAACATCCCGGTCGGGAGCTGGAACTACGAGCAGTACTTC.

This chain uses TRBV29-1 with TRBJ1-1, with D unclear. Trimming pared 4 bases from V and 1 base from J, leaving 4 bases between. This CDR3 has 11 residues. CDR1 and CDR2 from the germline V gene are SQVTM and ANQGSEA. This chain's CDR3 is CSVGTNTEAFF. The DNA for the CDR3 is TGCAGCGTTGGGACGAACACTGAAGCTTTCTTT.

Ten or more counts support this clone. Other DNA sequences within the sample encode an identical CDR3. The chain has TRBV5-1 and TRBJ2-7; tentative D call: TRBD2 (6 bases). The CDR3 spans 14 residues. V was pared by 0 bases and J by 4 bases, with 11 bases between. The germline V gene encodes CDR1 SGHRS and CDR2 YFSETQ. Here the CDR3 reads CASSLGRGLYEQYF. The CDR3 DNA follows: TGCGCCAGCAGCTTGGGGAGGGGTTTGTACGAGCAGTACTTC. Combining the CDR3 with reference TRBV5-1 and TRBJ2-7 gives the whole variable domain KAGVTQTPRYLIKTRGQQVTLSCSPISGHRSVSWYQQTPGQGLQFLFEYFSETQRNKGNFPGRFSGRQFSNSRSEMNVSTLELGDSALYLCASSLGRGLYEQYFGPGTRLTVT.

V and J are TRBV29-1 and TRBJ2-6; a weak D match, TRBD2 (6 bases). Trimming took 7 bases from V and 2 from J, leaving 15 bases between them. The germline V gene has CDR1 SQVTM and CDR2 ANQGSEA. CDR3 size: 15 residues. The CDR3 is CSAGTLLAGANVLTF. The CDR3 nucleotides read TGCAGCGCTGGGACTTTACTGGCTGGGGCCAACGTCCTGACTTTC.

This chain links TRBV28 with TRBJ1-5; D may be TRBD1 (5 bases). The V and J ends lost 6 bases and 5 bases respectively, with 11 bases between them. Germline V gene lookup returns CDR1 MDHEN and CDR2 SYDVKM. This CDR3 contains 13 residues. The DNA for the CDR3 is TGTGCCAGCAGCCCAGGGAGGGATCAGCCCCAGCATTTT. The encoded protein is CASSPGRDQPQHF.

The chain has TRBV28 and TRBJ2-7; 10 nucleotides align to TRBD2. This CDR3 contains 16 residues. Germline CDR1 MDHEN, CDR2 SYDVKM. V shed 5 bases and J 3 bases; nucleotides not matched to a gene: 10. Here the CDR3 DNA reads TGTGCCAGCAGTCGGGGTAGCGGGAGGTATATCTACGAGCAGTACTTC. Protein product: CASSRGSGRYIYEQYF. Full variable domain (outside the CDR3, taken from reference TRBV28 and TRBJ2-7): DVKVTQSSRYLVKRTGEKVFLECVQDMDHENMFWYRQDPGLGLRLIYFSYDVKMKEKGDIPEGYSVSREKKERFSLILESASTNQTSMYLCASSRGSGRYIYEQYFGPGTRLTVT.

The CDR3 nucleotides read TGTGCCAGCAGCTTGGCCGTCGGTACAAGCCCAGCTTTCTTT. Translating it yields CASSLAVGTSPAFF. The V and J genes are TRBV5-4 and TRBJ1-1; D gene uncertain. The V gene's germline CDR1 is SGHNT and CDR2 YYREEE (reference sequence). The V end lost 0 bases, the J end lost 10 bases, and 16 bases lay between the germline ends. The CDR3 has 14 amino acids.

V is TRBV4-2 and J is TRBJ2-1; 11 bases line up with TRBD2. Germline loops: CDR1 LGHNA, CDR2 YNFKEQ. Losses at the gene ends were 1 base for V and 9 bases for J; bases not matched to a gene: 8. This CDR3 is built from 16 residues. DNA for the CDR3: TGTGCCAGCAGCCAAGGGGTTAGCGGGAGGGGGATTGAGCAGTTCTTC. Protein sequence: CASSQGVSGRGIEQFF.

V usage is TRBV5-5 and J usage is TRBJ2-2; 10 nucleotides agree with TRBD2. The V gene's germline CDR1 is SGHKS and CDR2 YYEKEE (reference sequence). J gave up 4 bases and V 4 bases, and 4 bases lay outside the gene matches. CDR3 length equals 15 residues. The CDR3 bases are TGTGCCAGCAGCCCGAGGACTAGCGGCACCGGGGAGCTGTTTTTT. Encoded protein: CASSPRTSGTGELFF.

V is TRBV5-1 and J is TRBJ2-2; TRBD2 aligns across 9 bases. This CDR3 is 16 amino acids long. CDR1 and CDR2 from the germline V gene are SGHRS and YFSETQ. V was clipped by 0 bases and J by 4 bases; unmatched bases: 4. The CDR3 loop is CASSLGGRAGTGELFF. The DNA for the CDR3 is TGCGCCAGCAGCTTGGGCGGGAGGGCCGGCACCGGGGAGCTGTTTTTT.

This chain connects TRBV23-1 to TRBJ2-3; 10 bases align to TRBD1. TRBV23-1 is given ORF status, its function remaining uncertain. This CDR3 has 17 residues. V lost 4 bases and J lost 2; bases outside the gene matches: 9. In DNA, the CDR3 is TGCGCCAGCAGTCTAAGTCGGGGACAGGGGTTCACAGATACGCAGTATTTT. This sequence encodes CASSLSRGQGFTDTQYF.

The rearrangement links TRBV29-1 to TRBJ2-5, with D unresolved. V was clipped by 7 bases and J by 2 bases, with 8 bases between them. The germline V gene has CDR1 SQVTM and CDR2 ANQGSEA. The CDR3 length is 11 residues. Here the CDR3 DNA reads TGCAGCGCGGCAGAGCAAGAGACCCAGTACTTC. It yields the protein CSAAEQETQYF.

The rearrangement links TRBV20-1 to TRBJ2-7; no reliable D call. Deletions cut 3 bases from V and 7 bases from J, with 10 bases between. Germline CDR1 reads DFQATT; CDR2 reads SNEGSKA (reference sequence). CDR3 length: 11 amino acids. This CDR3 is CSASRGWEQYF. The DNA of the CDR3 is TGCAGTGCTAGTCGCGGATGGGAGCAGTACTTC.